The sample holds a few counts of the clone carrying this TCR beta chain. Its cognate antigen is unknown. The sample comes from a study of cytomegalovirus exposure and HLA in healthy donors. Study-level findings and limits: An ancestry cluster, one associated with Asian ancestry, reportedly showed fewer N-insertions than the 666-donor mean in a later analysis. Another analysis was done later, and it associated over 15,000 TCR beta sequences with HLA alleles at 0.05 false discovery rate. The authors listed some 160 TCR beta chains as cytomegalovirus-associated.

CDR1 and CDR2 (germline): SGDLS, YYNGEE. V lost 0 bases and J lost 6; bases outside the gene matches: 7. This CDR3 has 16 residues. The PCR ran on 60 Vbeta and 13 Jbeta primers. Method: immunoSEQ multiplex PCR; TCRdb's copy keeps in-frame clones and lacks some. The sample shows about 160,000 clones, about 60% of them seen only once. The receptor's source is a woman aged 60-70 years in good health and CMV-seropositive. This chain connects TRBV9 to TRBJ2-3; 10 nucleotides align to TRBD2. The specimen sequenced was PBMCs. The CDR3 spells CASSVGPSGRGDTQYF. As DNA, the CDR3 is TGTGCCAGCAGCGTAGGACCAAGCGGGAGGGGGGATACGCAGTATTTT.